The TCR beta chain under discussion was sequenced for a study of shared clonotypes between healthy human individuals. Comments on this clone: Its antigen remains unknown.

Study-wide points: Roughly 5% of naive CD4 clonotypes were common to a handful of donors.

Trimming took 0 bases from V and 2 from J; bases not matched to a gene: 1. CDR1 SGDLS and CDR2 YYNGEE come from the germline V gene. This CDR3 region has 16 residues. At a deep level, the assay was run. Some clones are missing from TCRdb's copy, which holds only in-frame ones; the method was immunoSEQ multiplex PCR. There are about 1.1 million clones in the sample; 60% to 80% occur only once, and 0.89% lies in the top ten. The clonotype originates from a man aged 18 to 35 in good health. Some clones in this sample may be carry-over from other donors' samples. The rearrangement uses TRBV9 and TRBJ2-1, with TRBD2 matching 11 bases. The material sequenced was memory CD4+ T cells from PBMCs. The subset denotes: CD45RA-negative fraction. The CDR3 region is CASSVVAGGTYNEQFF. In DNA, the CDR3 is TGTGCCAGCAGCGTAGTAGCGGGGGGGACCTACAATGAGCAGTTCTTC.